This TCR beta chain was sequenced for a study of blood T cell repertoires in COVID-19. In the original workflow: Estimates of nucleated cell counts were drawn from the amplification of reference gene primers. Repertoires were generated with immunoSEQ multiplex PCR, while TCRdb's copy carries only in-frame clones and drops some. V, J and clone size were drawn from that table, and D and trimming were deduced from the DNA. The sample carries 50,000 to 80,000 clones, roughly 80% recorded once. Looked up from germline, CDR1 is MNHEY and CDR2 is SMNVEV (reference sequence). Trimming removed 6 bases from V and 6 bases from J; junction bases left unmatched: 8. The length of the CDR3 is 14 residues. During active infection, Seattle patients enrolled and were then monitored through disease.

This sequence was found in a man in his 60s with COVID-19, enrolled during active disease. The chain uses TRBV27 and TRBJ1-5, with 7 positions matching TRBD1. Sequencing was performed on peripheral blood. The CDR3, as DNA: TGTGCCAGCAGCTACCAGGGGGGAGGTCAGCCCCAGCATTTT. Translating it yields CASSYQGGGQPQHF.